The T cell receptor beta chain under discussion was sequenced for a study of PD-L1 blockade in urothelial cancer. Study background: Chemotherapy regimens numbering 0 to 3 had been given to patients. Among blood samples, the median T cell count was about 130,000.

The CDR3 runs 11 residues. Germline CDR1 is SQVTM and CDR2 is ANQGSEA. Trimming left V 6 bases short and J 2 bases short, with 8 bases between. Time point given: pretreatment peripheral blood. Sequencing was performed with immunoSEQ multiplex PCR; in TCRdb, only in-frame clones are kept and a portion is missing. This sample has around 70,000 clones; under 90% occur once, and the top ten carry 4.5%. This specimen was PBMCs, taken around atezolizumab (anti-PD-L1) treatment. This sequence joins TRBV29-1 and TRBJ2-7; TRBD1 might be the D (6 bases). The sequence was collected from a man aged 70 or older with urothelial cancer. CDR3 protein: CSVTGAYEQYF. DNA of the CDR3: TGCAGCGTGACAGGTGCCTACGAGCAGTACTTC.